The rows below give T cell receptor beta chains drawn from one sample of a study of T cells after somatic rescue of genetic block. Only in-frame clones appear in the TCRdb table, and some are missing; sequencing was by immunoSEQ multiplex PCR. Altogether around 10,000 clones are present, around two thirds being singletons, with the ten largest covering 20% to 25%. The material sequenced was peripheral blood mononuclear cells (PBMCs). The receptor source for this set is a boy between 10 and 17 years old. Each CDR3 is given with its conserved first and last residue. Each record gives: D gene, V gene, clone size, J gene, CDR3 DNA, CDR3 protein. D genes are given only for firm matches. Clone size is stated in some rows and not others, as once, few, many or a class when expanded.

.	TRBV6-4	.	TRBJ1-1	TGTGCCAGCAGTGACTCTGGCCCAGGGAATCCTTACACTGAAGCTTTCTTT	CASSDSGPGNPYTEAFF
.	TRBV27	.	TRBJ2-7	TGTGCCAGCAGTTTAGTAGGCAGACAAAACTACGAGCAGTACTTC	CASSLVGRQNYEQYF
.	TRBV4-2	.	TRBJ1-1	TGTGCCAGCAGCCGCGGGGCGCGCACTGAAGCTTTCTTT	CASSRGARTEAFF
.	TRBV28	.	TRBJ1-1	TGTGCCAGCATCCCCGGGGGACTGTTTATGAACACTGAAGCTTTCTTT	CASIPGGLFMNTEAFF
.	TRBV21-1	.	TRBJ2-6	TGTGCCAGCGGGACTAGACCAGGGGCCAACGTCCTGACTTTC	CASGTRPGANVLTF
TRBD1	TRBV19	.	TRBJ1-1	TGTGCCAGTAGTTCCGGGACAGGGATAGTTCGTGGCACTGAAGCTTTCTTT	CASSSGTGIVRGTEAFF
TRBD1	TRBV4-1	.	TRBJ2-3	TGCGCCACCACGACAGGGGGCCCCACAGATACGCAGTATTTT	CATTTGGPTDTQYF
.	TRBV11-1	.	TRBJ2-1	TGTGCCAGCAGCTTAGCCGGCAGGGGAAATGAGCAGTTCTTC	CASSLAGRGNEQFF
.	TRBV10-1	.	TRBJ2-3	TGCGCCAGCAGTGAGGGCGGCACAGATACGCAGTATTTT	CASSEGGTDTQYF
.	TRBV6-4	.	TRBJ1-6	TGTGCCAGCAGTGACGAGGGTCGGGGTTCACCCCTCCACTTT	CASSDEGRGSPLHF
.	TRBV27	.	TRBJ2-7	TGTGCCAGCAGTTTATTGTCCAGGGGGGTCTACGAGCAGTACTTC	CASSLLSRGVYEQYF
.	TRBV5-1	once	TRBJ2-1	TGCGCCAGCAGCTTGAGTAGTCTTGCTTACAATGAGCAGTTCTTC	CASSLSSLAYNEQFF
.	TRBV11-2	.	TRBJ2-5	TGTGCCAGCAGCTTAGTCCGGGACACCCTTCAAGAGACCCAGTACTTC	CASSLVRDTLQETQYF
.	TRBV6-6	.	TRBJ2-3	TGTGCCAGCACTCGGGACTCACTAAACACAGATACGCAGTATTTT	CASTRDSLNTDTQYF
.	TRBV6-4	few	TRBJ1-1	TGTGCCAGCAGTGATTGGGGAGGTGAAGCTTTCTTT	CASSDWGGEAFF
.	TRBV6-5	.	TRBJ1-5	TGTGCCAGCAGTCGCACAGGGTCCAATCAGCCCCAGCATTTT	CASSRTGSNQPQHF
TRBD2	TRBV7-3	.	TRBJ2-1	TGTGCCAGCAGCCCTGGGGGTACTAGCGGGAGGATCAATGAGCAGTTCTTC	CASSPGGTSGRINEQFF
.	TRBV21-1	.	TRBJ2-1	TGTGCCAGCAGCACAAGGACAGGTCGTCTCTACAATGAGCAGTTCTTC	CASSTRTGRLYNEQFF
.	TRBV7-2	.	TRBJ2-7	TGTGCCAGCAGCCCGGGACCCTACGAGCAGTACTTC	CASSPGPYEQYF
TRBD1	TRBV7-9	.	TRBJ2-2	TGTGCCAGCAGTGGGCAGGGGGCGAACACCGGGGAGCTGTTTTTT	CASSGQGANTGELFF
.	TRBV5-1	.	TRBJ2-7	TGCGCCAGCAGCGGGGGGACAGTGAGCTCCTACGAGCAGTACTTC	CASSGGTVSSYEQYF
.	TRBV18	once	TRBJ2-3	TGTGCCAGCTCACGGGATTACACAGATACGCAGTATTTT	CASSRDYTDTQYF
.	TRBV6-5	.	TRBJ1-6	TGTGCCAGCGGTAGGCGGCAAAATTCACCCCTCCACTTT	CASGRRQNSPLHF
TRBD1	TRBV30	.	TRBJ1-6	TGTGCCTGGAGTGTAAGACAGGGTATAAATTCACCCCTCCACTTT	CAWSVRQGINSPLHF